What follows describes a single TCR beta chain. Its antigen is as yet unknown. Using immunoSEQ multiplex PCR, the repertoire was profiled, and TCRdb retains in-frame clones only, with some absent. The table has approximately 140,000 clones, over 90% seen once; the top ten hold over 0.9%. The data stem from a study of T cell responses to AZD1222 COVID-19 vaccine. General study findings and limits: Among AZD1222 vaccinees, only 5 or 6 were seropositive at baseline.

CDR3 length equals 14 residues. Germline V gene sequence: CDR1 SGHRS, CDR2 YFSETQ. The V and J ends lost 0 bases and 0 bases respectively, with 6 bases between them. This TCR was sampled from an adult in good health. Sample: peripheral blood, taken on day 0 of MenACWY control vaccination. The genes are TRBV5-1 and TRBJ1-2; D not certain. The CDR3 region is CASSLERTNYGYTF. As DNA, the CDR3 is TGCGCCAGCAGCTTGGAGAGGACTAACTATGGCTACACCTTC.